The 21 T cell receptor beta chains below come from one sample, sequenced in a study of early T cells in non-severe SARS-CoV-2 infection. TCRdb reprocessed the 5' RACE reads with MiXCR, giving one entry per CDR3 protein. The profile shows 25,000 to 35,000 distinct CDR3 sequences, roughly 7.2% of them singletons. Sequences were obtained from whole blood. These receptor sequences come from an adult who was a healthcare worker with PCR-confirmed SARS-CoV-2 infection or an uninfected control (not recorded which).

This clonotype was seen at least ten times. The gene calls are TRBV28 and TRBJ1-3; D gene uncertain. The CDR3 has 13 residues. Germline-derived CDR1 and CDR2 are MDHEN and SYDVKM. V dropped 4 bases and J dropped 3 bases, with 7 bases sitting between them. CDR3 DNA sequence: TGTGCCAGCAGTTCCGCGCGTGGAAACACCATATATTTT. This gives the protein CASSSARGNTIYF.

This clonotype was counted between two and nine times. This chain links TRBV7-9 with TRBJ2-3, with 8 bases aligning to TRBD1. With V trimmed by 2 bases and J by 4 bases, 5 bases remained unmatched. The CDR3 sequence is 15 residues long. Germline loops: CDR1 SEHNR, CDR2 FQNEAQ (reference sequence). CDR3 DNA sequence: TGTGCCAGCAGCTTAATGGCAGGGGGCGCAGATACGCAGTATTTT. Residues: CASSLMAGGADTQYF.

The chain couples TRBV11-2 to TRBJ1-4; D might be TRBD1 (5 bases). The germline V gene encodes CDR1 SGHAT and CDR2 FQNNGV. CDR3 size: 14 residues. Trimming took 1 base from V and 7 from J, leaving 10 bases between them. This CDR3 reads CASSLGGAVEKLFF. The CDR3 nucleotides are TGTGCCAGCAGCTTAGGGGGCGCCGTTGAAAAACTGTTTTTT.

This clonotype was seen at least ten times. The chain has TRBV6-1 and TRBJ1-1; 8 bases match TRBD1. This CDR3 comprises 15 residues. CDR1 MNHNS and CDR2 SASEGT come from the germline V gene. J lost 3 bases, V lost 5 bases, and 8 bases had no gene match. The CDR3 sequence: CASSPGQGIDTEAFF. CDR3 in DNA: TGTGCCAGCAGTCCCGGACAGGGAATAGACACTGAAGCTTTCTTT.

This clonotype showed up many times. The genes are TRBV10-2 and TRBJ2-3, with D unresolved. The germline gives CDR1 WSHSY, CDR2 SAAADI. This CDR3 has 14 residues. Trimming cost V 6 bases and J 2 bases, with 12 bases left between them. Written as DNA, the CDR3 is TGCGCCAGCAGGATGGCGCGGATCACAGATACGCAGTATTTT. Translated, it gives CASRMARITDTQYF.

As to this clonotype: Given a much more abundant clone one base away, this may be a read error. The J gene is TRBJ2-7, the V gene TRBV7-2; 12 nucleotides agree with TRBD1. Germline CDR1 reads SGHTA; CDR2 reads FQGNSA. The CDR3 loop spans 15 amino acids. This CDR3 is CASSPTGQGAYEQCF. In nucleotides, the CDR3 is TGTGCCAGCAGCCCGACGGGACAGGGGGCCTACGAGCAGTGCTTC.

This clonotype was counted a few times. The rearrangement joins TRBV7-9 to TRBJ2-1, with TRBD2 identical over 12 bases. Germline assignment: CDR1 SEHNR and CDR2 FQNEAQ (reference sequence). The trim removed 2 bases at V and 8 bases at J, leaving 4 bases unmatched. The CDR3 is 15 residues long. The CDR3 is CASSLWTSGNHEQFF. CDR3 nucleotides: TGTGCCAGCAGCTTATGGACTAGCGGGAACCATGAGCAGTTCTTC.

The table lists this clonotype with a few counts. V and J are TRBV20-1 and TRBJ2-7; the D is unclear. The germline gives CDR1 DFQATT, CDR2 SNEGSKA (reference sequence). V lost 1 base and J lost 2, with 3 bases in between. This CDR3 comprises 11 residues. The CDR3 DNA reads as TGCAGTGCTAGAGGACCCTACGAGCAGTACTTC. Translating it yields CSARGPYEQYF.

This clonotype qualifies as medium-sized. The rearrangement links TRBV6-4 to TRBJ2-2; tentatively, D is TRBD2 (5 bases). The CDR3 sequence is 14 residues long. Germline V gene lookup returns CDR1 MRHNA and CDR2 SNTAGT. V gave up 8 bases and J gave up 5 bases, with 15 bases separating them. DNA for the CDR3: TGTGCCAGCTCACGGGAACCTTTAACCGGGGAGCTGTTTTTT. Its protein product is CASSREPLTGELFF.

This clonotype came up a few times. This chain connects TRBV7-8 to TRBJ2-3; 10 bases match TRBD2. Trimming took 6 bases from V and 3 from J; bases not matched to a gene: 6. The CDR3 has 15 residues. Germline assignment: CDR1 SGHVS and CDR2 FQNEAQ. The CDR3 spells CASRLAGVQTDTQYF. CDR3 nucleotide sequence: TGTGCCAGCAGGCTAGCGGGAGTGCAGACAGATACGCAGTATTTT.

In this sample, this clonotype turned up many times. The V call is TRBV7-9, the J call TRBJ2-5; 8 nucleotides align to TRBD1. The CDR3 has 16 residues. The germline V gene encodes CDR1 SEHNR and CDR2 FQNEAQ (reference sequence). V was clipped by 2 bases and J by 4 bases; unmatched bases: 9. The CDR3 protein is CASSLKQGAGGETQYF. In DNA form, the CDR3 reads TGTGCCAGCAGCTTAAAGCAGGGGGCGGGCGGAGAGACCCAGTACTTC.

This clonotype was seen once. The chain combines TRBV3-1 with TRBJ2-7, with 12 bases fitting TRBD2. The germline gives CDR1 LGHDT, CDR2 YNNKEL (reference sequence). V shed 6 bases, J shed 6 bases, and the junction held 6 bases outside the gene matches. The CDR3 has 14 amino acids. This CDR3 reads CASSYGTSGREQYF. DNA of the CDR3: TGTGCCAGCAGTTACGGGACTAGCGGGCGCGAGCAGTACTTC.

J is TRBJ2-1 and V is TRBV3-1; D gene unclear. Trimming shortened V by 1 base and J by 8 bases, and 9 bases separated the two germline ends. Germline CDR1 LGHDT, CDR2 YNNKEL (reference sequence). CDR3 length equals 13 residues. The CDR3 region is CASSQGPGDEQFF. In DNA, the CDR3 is TGTGCCAGCAGCCAAGGACCAGGCGATGAGCAGTTCTTC.

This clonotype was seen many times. The CDR3 DNA is TGTGCCAGCAGCGCCCCCGGGTATGGCTACACCTTC. This translates into CASSAPGYGYTF. The chain combines TRBV7-9 with TRBJ1-2; D remains ambiguous. The V end was cut by 5 bases, the J end by 5 bases, with 9 bases between. The CDR3 loop spans 12 amino acids. The V gene's germline CDR1 is SEHNR and CDR2 FQNEAQ (reference sequence).

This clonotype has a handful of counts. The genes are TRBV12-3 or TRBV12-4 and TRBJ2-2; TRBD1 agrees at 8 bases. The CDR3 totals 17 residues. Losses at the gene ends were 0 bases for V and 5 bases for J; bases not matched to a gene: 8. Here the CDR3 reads CASSLASGGIGTGELFF. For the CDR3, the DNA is TGTGCCAGCAGTTTAGCTTCAGGGGGCATCGGTACCGGGGAGCTGTTTTTT.

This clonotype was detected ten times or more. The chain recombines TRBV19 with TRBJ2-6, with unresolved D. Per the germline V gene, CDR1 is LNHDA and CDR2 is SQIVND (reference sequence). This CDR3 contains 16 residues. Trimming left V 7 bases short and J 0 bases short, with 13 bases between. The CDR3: CASTPRTDSGANVLTF. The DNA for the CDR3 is TGTGCCAGTACCCCAAGGACGGACTCTGGGGCCAACGTCCTGACTTTC.

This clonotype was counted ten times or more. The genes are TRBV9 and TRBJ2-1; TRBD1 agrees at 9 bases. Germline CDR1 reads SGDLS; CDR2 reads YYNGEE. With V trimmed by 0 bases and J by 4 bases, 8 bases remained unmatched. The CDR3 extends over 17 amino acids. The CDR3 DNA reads TGTGCCAGCAGCGTAGCTTGGACAGGGGCCCTATACAATGAGCAGTTCTTC. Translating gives CASSVAWTGALYNEQFF. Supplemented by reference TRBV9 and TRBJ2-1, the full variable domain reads DSGVTQTPKHLITATGQRVTLRCSPRSGDLSVYWYQQSLDQGLQFLIQYYNGEERAKGNILERFSAQQFPDLHSELNLSSLELGDSALYFCASSVAWTGALYNEQFFGPGTRLTVL.

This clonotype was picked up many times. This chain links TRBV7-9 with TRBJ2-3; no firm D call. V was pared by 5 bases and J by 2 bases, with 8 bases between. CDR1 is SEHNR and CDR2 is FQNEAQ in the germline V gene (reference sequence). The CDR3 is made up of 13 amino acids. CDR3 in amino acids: CASSGRDTDTQYF. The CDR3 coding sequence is TGTGCCAGCAGCGGCAGAGACACAGATACGCAGTATTTT.

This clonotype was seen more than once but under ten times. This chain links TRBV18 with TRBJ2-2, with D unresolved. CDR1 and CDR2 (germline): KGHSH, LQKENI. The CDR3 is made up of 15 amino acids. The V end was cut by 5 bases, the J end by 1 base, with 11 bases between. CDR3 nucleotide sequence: TGTGCCAGCTCAGCCGTTCAGCGGAACACCGGGGAGCTGTTTTTT. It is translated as CASSAVQRNTGELFF.

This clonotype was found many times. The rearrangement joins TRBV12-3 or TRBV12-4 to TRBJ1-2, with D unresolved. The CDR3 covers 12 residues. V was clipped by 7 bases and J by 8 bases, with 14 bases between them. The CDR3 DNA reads TGTGCCAGCAAGCCGGACGGCGTCGGCTACACCTTC. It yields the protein CASKPDGVGYTF.

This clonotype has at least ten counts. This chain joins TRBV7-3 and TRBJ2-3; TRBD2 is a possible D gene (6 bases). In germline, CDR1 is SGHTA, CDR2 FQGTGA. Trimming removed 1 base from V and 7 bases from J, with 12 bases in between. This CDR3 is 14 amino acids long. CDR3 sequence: CASSLNDGLNTQYF. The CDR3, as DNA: TGTGCCAGCAGCTTAAATGACGGACTAAATACGCAGTATTTT.